This T cell receptor beta chain was documented in a study of early T cells in non-severe SARS-CoV-2 infection. Study overall: With bulk RNA from unsorted whole blood as input, sequencing yielded unpaired chains.

Whole-study findings and limits: The study's VDJdb matching favored anti-spike CD8 responses and missed private and CD4 specificities.

Trimming took 6 bases from V and 1 from J, leaving 15 bases between them. The germline V gene encodes CDR1 MNHEY and CDR2 SMNVEV (reference sequence). This CDR3 spans 15 amino acids. This clonotype was seen at least ten times. Its antigen is unknown. The TCR library protocol attached unique molecular identifiers to the individual cDNA molecules. TCRdb used MiXCR to reprocess the 5' RACE reads, holding one entry per CDR3 protein. This sample has about 36,000 distinct CDR3 sequences, with more than 8% found just once. The TCR sequence derives from an adult who was a healthcare worker with PCR-confirmed SARS-CoV-2 infection or an uninfected control (not recorded which). The sample comprised whole blood. The chain employs TRBV27 and TRBJ1-1; no definite D call. CDR3 residues: CASSQSSAWNTEAFF. CDR3 in DNA: TGTGCCAGCAGCCAGTCCAGCGCTTGGAACACTGAAGCTTTCTTT.